This is a list of T cell receptor beta chains from one sample in a study of tumor-infiltrating lymphocytes in primary liver carcinoma. TCRdb recomputed calls from the multiplex PCR reads with MiXCR, one row per CDR3 protein. The sample shows more than 55,000 distinct CDR3 sequences, over 65% of them seen only once. The sample comprised liver tumor tissue from sampling region 2. The receptor set was obtained from a man aged 35 to 55 with primary liver carcinoma and hepatitis B virus infection. Both conserved end residues are part of each CDR3. A D gene is named only where the DNA matches it firmly. Clone size appears in some rows only: once, few, many, or a class for an expanded clone.

v_gene: TRBV5-1; d_gene: TRBD1; j_gene: TRBJ2-7; abundance: NA; CDR3nt: TGCGCCAGTAGCTTGGAAGCAGGGGGCAGCTACGAGCAGTACTTC; CDR3aa: CASSLEAGGSYEQYF
v_gene: TRBV11-2; d_gene: TRBD2; j_gene: TRBJ2-1; abundance: NA; CDR3nt: TGTGCCTGCAACTTAGATGGGCGATTCAGCGGGACCATTTACAATGAGCAGTTCTTC; CDR3aa: CACNLDGRFSGTIYNEQFF
v_gene: TRBV5-1; d_gene: NA; j_gene: TRBJ2-2; abundance: NA; CDR3nt: TGCGTCAGCAGCTTACATCACAGGGCGAACACCGGGGAGCTGTTTTTT; CDR3aa: CVSSLHHRANTGELFF
v_gene: TRBV10-3; d_gene: NA; j_gene: TRBJ2-5; abundance: NA; CDR3nt: TGTGCCACCGAAACCGGGAAGTCGACAAGAAAAGAGACCCAGTACTTC; CDR3aa: CATETGKSTRKETQYF
v_gene: TRBV7-9; d_gene: TRBD1; j_gene: TRBJ2-7; abundance: many; CDR3nt: TGTGCCAGCAGCTTATATGGCCGACGGGACAGGGAAACCTACGAGCAGTACTTC; CDR3aa: CASSLYGRRDRETYEQYF
v_gene: TRBV11-2; d_gene: TRBD1; j_gene: TRBJ2-1; abundance: NA; CDR3nt: TGTGCCAACAGCCTCGACAGGGGGAGTGAGCAGTTTTTC; CDR3aa: CANSLDRGSEQFF
v_gene: TRBV30; d_gene: NA; j_gene: TRBJ2-6; abundance: NA; CDR3nt: TGTGCCTGGAGGGGGTCTTGGGCTAACGTCCTGACTTTC; CDR3aa: CAWRGSWANVLTF
v_gene: TRBV6-1; d_gene: NA; j_gene: TRBJ1-2; abundance: NA; CDR3nt: TGTGCCAGCAGTGAAATTCGGGATAACTATGACTACACCTTC; CDR3aa: CASSEIRDNYDYTF
v_gene: TRBV5-1; d_gene: NA; j_gene: TRBJ2-3; abundance: NA; CDR3nt: TGCGCCAGCGACAGGGGCGGGGGAAGCACAGATACGCGGTATTTT; CDR3aa: CASDRGGGSTDTRYF
v_gene: TRBV11-1; d_gene: TRBD2; j_gene: TRBJ2-3; abundance: NA; CDR3nt: TGTGCCAGCAGGGAAGGCGGGGGTCTGACAGATATGCAGTATTTT; CDR3aa: CASREGGGLTDMQYF
v_gene: TRBV11-2; d_gene: NA; j_gene: TRBJ1-5; abundance: NA; CDR3nt: TGTGCCAGCAGCTTACCTGTGGGGCCCCAGCATTTT; CDR3aa: CASSLPVGPQHF
v_gene: TRBV11-2; d_gene: NA; j_gene: TRBJ2-3; abundance: once; CDR3nt: TGTGCTAGCAGCGTCAGCACAGATACGCATTATTTT; CDR3aa: CASSVSTDTHYF
v_gene: TRBV4-3; d_gene: NA; j_gene: TRBJ2-3; abundance: NA; CDR3nt: TGCGCCAGCAGCCGAGATGTTGACCGGGCTAGCGAGGGGTGGGATACGCTGTATTTT; CDR3aa: CASSRDVDRASEGWDTLYF
v_gene: TRBV6-5; d_gene: TRBD2; j_gene: TRBJ2-7; abundance: few; CDR3nt: TGTGCCAGCATGAGACTAGCGGGAGGTGGCGAGCAGTACTTC; CDR3aa: CASMRLAGGGEQYF
v_gene: TRBV5-1; d_gene: TRBD2; j_gene: TRBJ2-2; abundance: NA; CDR3nt: TGCGCCAGCGGCTACGATCGGAAACGGGAGGGCGGGGAGCTGTTTTTT; CDR3aa: CASGYDRKREGGELFF
v_gene: TRBV11-2; d_gene: TRBD1; j_gene: TRBJ1-4; abundance: NA; CDR3nt: TGTACAAGCAGCAAGACTCCAGGGGGAGCAAATGAAAAACTGTTTTTT; CDR3aa: CTSSKTPGGANEKLFF
v_gene: TRBV10-3; d_gene: NA; j_gene: TRBJ2-4; abundance: NA; CDR3nt: TGTGCCATCTGTGAGTCCTCCACAGGGATTGGCAAAAACATTCAGCACTTC; CDR3aa: CAICESSTGIGKNIQHF
v_gene: TRBV6-6; d_gene: TRBD1; j_gene: TRBJ2-7; abundance: NA; CDR3nt: TGTGCCAGCAGTCTCACCCCGACAGGGGCGGCCGAGCAGAACTTC; CDR3aa: CASSLTPTGAAEQNF
v_gene: TRBV6-5; d_gene: NA; j_gene: TRBJ2-7; abundance: NA; CDR3nt: TGTGCCTGCAAGAACCAGGGGGGTTACGAGCAGTACTTC; CDR3aa: CACKNQGGYEQYF
v_gene: TRBV11-2; d_gene: TRBD2; j_gene: TRBJ2-5; abundance: NA; CDR3nt: TGTGCCAGCAGCCAAACTCCTGGCGGGGGTAAAGAGACCCACCATTTC; CDR3aa: CASSQTPGGGKETHHF
v_gene: TRBV4-1; d_gene: NA; j_gene: TRBJ2-1; abundance: NA; CDR3nt: TGCGCCAGCAGTCAACGCTTAAGTGGCTACCAAGACTGCAATGAGCAGTTCTTC; CDR3aa: CASSQRLSGYQDCNEQFF
v_gene: TRBV12-3/TRBV12-4; d_gene: NA; j_gene: TRBJ2-7; abundance: once; CDR3nt: TGTGCCAGCATTTTTCGGCACGGTAAGGACGAGCAGTACTTC; CDR3aa: CASIFRHGKDEQYF
v_gene: TRBV11-2; d_gene: TRBD2; j_gene: TRBJ2-1; abundance: NA; CDR3nt: TGTGCCAGCAGCTTAGAGCTCCTAGCGGGAATGAAAGAGCAGCTCTTT; CDR3aa: CASSLELLAGMKEQLF
v_gene: TRBV11-1; d_gene: NA; j_gene: TRBJ2-1; abundance: few; CDR3nt: TGTGCCAGCGGCTTTACCTATGAGAAGTTCTTC; CDR3aa: CASGFTYEKFF
v_gene: TRBV29-1; d_gene: NA; j_gene: TRBJ2-7; abundance: NA; CDR3nt: TGCAGCGTTGCCCCTACAGGGCTCCGCGAGCAGTACTTC; CDR3aa: CSVAPTGLREQYF
v_gene: TRBV5-4; d_gene: NA; j_gene: TRBJ2-1; abundance: NA; CDR3nt: TGTACCAGCAGCAGGGGAAATGAGCAGTTCTTC; CDR3aa: CTSSRGNEQFF
v_gene: TRBV6-6; d_gene: NA; j_gene: TRBJ1-2; abundance: few; CDR3nt: TGTGCCAGCAGACAATACACAGGGAGCTACACCTTC; CDR3aa: CASRQYTGSYTF
v_gene: TRBV7-6; d_gene: NA; j_gene: TRBJ1-1; abundance: NA; CDR3nt: TGTGCCAGCAGCTTATCCGGCAGCACTGAAGCTTTCTTT; CDR3aa: CASSLSGSTEAFF
v_gene: TRBV11-2; d_gene: TRBD2; j_gene: TRBJ2-5; abundance: NA; CDR3nt: TGTGCCAGTAGCTCTCTGACTAGCGGTGAATTAGGAGAGACCCAGTACTTC; CDR3aa: CASSSLTSGELGETQYF
v_gene: TRBV10-3; d_gene: TRBD1; j_gene: TRBJ2-7; abundance: once; CDR3nt: TGTGCCATCAGTGGGGGACAGGGGGCCCCAAAAGACTACGAGCAGTACTTC; CDR3aa: CAISGGQGAPKDYEQYF
v_gene: TRBV29-1; d_gene: NA; j_gene: TRBJ2-7; abundance: once; CDR3nt: TGCAGCGTTGAGAGGACGGGGATTCACGAGCAGTACTTC; CDR3aa: CSVERTGIHEQYF
v_gene: TRBV11-2; d_gene: NA; j_gene: TRBJ2-2; abundance: NA; CDR3nt: TGTGCAAGCAGCCTTGCGGGATTGAACACCGGGGAACTGTTTTTT; CDR3aa: CASSLAGLNTGELFF
v_gene: TRBV5-1; d_gene: TRBD2; j_gene: TRBJ2-1; abundance: NA; CDR3nt: TGCGCCAGCAGTCCAGCCGGGACTAGCGTGAGGGGTGAGGAGTTCTTC; CDR3aa: CASSPAGTSVRGEEFF
v_gene: TRBV11-2; d_gene: NA; j_gene: TRBJ2-5; abundance: NA; CDR3nt: TGTGCCAGTCAGAAGGGACATGGCGAGACCCAGTACTTC; CDR3aa: CASQKGHGETQYF
v_gene: TRBV6-5; d_gene: NA; j_gene: TRBJ1-4; abundance: NA; CDR3nt: TGTGCCAGCATTTACTCGATCGCAGGAAGCGAAAAAATGTTTTTT; CDR3aa: CASIYSIAGSEKMFF
v_gene: TRBV4-1; d_gene: TRBD1; j_gene: TRBJ1-6; abundance: NA; CDR3nt: TGCGCCAGTAGCCATGCACAGGGGAATTCACCCCTCCACTTT; CDR3aa: CASSHAQGNSPLHF
v_gene: TRBV10-3; d_gene: NA; j_gene: TRBJ2-1; abundance: medium-sized; CDR3nt: TGTGCCATCAGTGAGCGGGACGACGGGGAGCAGTTCTTC; CDR3aa: CAISERDDGEQFF
v_gene: TRBV4-2; d_gene: TRBD2; j_gene: TRBJ2-1; abundance: NA; CDR3nt: TGTGCCAGCACCCAAGCTTGTACTAGCGGAAACAATGAGCAGTTCTTC; CDR3aa: CASTQACTSGNNEQFF
v_gene: TRBV20-1; d_gene: NA; j_gene: TRBJ2-6; abundance: NA; CDR3nt: TGCAGTGCTAGTCCGGAATCTGGGGCCAACGTCCTGACTTTC; CDR3aa: CSASPESGANVLTF
v_gene: TRBV29-1; d_gene: NA; j_gene: TRBJ1-2; abundance: many; CDR3nt: TGCAGCGGAGGAGGATTGAACTATGGCTACACCTTC; CDR3aa: CSGGGLNYGYTF
v_gene: TRBV12-5; d_gene: TRBD2; j_gene: TRBJ2-3; abundance: once; CDR3nt: TGTGCTAGTGGCTTCAGCGCGGGGGAGCAGTATTTT; CDR3aa: CASGFSAGEQYF
v_gene: TRBV10-3; d_gene: TRBD2; j_gene: TRBJ2-1; abundance: once; CDR3nt: TGTGCCATCCCCGCGGGGACTAGCGATTCCCTGGGGGCCTACAATGAGCAGTTCTTC; CDR3aa: CAIPAGTSDSLGAYNEQFF
v_gene: TRBV7-9; d_gene: NA; j_gene: TRBJ2-7; abundance: many; CDR3nt: TGTGCCAGCAGCGTGACCTGGGACGAGCAGTACTTC; CDR3aa: CASSVTWDEQYF
v_gene: TRBV12-3/TRBV12-4; d_gene: NA; j_gene: TRBJ2-7; abundance: NA; CDR3nt: TGTGCCAGCAGTTTAGCCGGCAGCGTCTACGAGCAGTACTTC; CDR3aa: CASSLAGSVYEQYF
v_gene: TRBV4-2; d_gene: NA; j_gene: TRBJ2-7; abundance: few; CDR3nt: TGTGCCAGCAGTGGAAAACCAGGACTAACTGGAGGGCCACACGAGCAGTACTTC; CDR3aa: CASSGKPGLTGGPHEQYF
v_gene: TRBV12-3/TRBV12-4; d_gene: TRBD1; j_gene: TRBJ2-7; abundance: many; CDR3nt: TGTGCCAGCAGTTTTGGGACAGGGAGAGAGCAGTACTTC; CDR3aa: CASSFGTGREQYF
v_gene: TRBV28; d_gene: NA; j_gene: TRBJ2-1; abundance: NA; CDR3nt: TGTGCCAGCAGCATCGGGAGCGGATTCTACAATGAGCAGTTCTTC; CDR3aa: CASSIGSGFYNEQFF
v_gene: TRBV28; d_gene: NA; j_gene: TRBJ2-1; abundance: many; CDR3nt: TGTGCCAGCAGCCCAATAGGGACGGACTCCTACAATGAGCAGTTCTTC; CDR3aa: CASSPIGTDSYNEQFF
v_gene: TRBV6-5; d_gene: NA; j_gene: TRBJ2-2; abundance: NA; CDR3nt: TGTGCAAGCAATTACAACACCGGGGAGCTGTTTTTT; CDR3aa: CASNYNTGELFF
v_gene: TRBV28; d_gene: TRBD2; j_gene: TRBJ2-1; abundance: NA; CDR3nt: TGTGCCAGCAGTTCCCCCGGGACTAGCGAGAAGGGCTCCTACAATGAGCAGTTCTTC; CDR3aa: CASSSPGTSEKGSYNEQFF